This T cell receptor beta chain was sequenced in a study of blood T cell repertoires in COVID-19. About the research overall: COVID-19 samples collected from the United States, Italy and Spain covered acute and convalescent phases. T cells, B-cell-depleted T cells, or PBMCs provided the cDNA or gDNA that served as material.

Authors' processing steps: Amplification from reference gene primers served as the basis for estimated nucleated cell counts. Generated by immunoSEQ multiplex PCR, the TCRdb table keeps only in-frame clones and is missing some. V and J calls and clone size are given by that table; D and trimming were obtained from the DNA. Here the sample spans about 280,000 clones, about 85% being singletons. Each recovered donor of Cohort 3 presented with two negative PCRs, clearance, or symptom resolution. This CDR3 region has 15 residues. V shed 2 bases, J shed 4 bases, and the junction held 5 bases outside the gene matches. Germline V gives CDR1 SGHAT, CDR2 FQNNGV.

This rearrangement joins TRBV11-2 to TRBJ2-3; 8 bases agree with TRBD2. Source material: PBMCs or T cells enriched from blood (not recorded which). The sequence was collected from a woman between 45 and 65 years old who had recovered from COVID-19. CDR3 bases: TGTGCCAGCAGCTTAACCGGGGGGGCCCCAGATACGCAGTATTTT. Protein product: CASSLTGGAPDTQYF.